These 12 T cell receptor beta chains were sequenced from one sample in a study of patients and donors after allogeneic stem cell transplantation. TCRdb passed the RT-PCR reads through MiXCR, listing each CDR3 protein once. The table has under 170,000 distinct CDR3 sequences, approximately 35% seen once; the top ten hold approximately 50%. Sequenced material: blood, either unsorted or a sorted T cell fraction (not recorded which). Source of these receptors: a human donor who was either an allogeneic HSCT recipient or a stem cell or donor lymphocyte infusion donor (not recorded which). It is not recorded whose cells these are; they may come from a transplant donor.

This chain uses TRBV7-2 with TRBJ2-1, with D hard to call. Trimming cost V 5 bases and J 4 bases, with 6 bases left between them. The CDR3 is 12 residues long. CDR1 SGHTA and CDR2 FQGNSA come from the germline V gene. CDR3 in amino acids: CASSEQYNEQFF. The CDR3 DNA sequence: TGTGCCAGCAGCGAACAGTACAATGAGCAGTTCTTC.

The rearrangement links TRBV27 to TRBJ2-5, with a tentative D call TRBD2 (6 bases). Germline V gene data show CDR1 as MNHEY and CDR2 as SMNVEV (reference sequence). The CDR3 contains 15 residues. Trimming took off 6 bases at V and 4 bases at J, with 18 bases between the two ends. CDR3 sequence (DNA): TGTGCCAGCAGACCTTTAAGCGGGTTGTCAGAGACCCAGTACTTC. Protein: CASRPLSGLSETQYF.

Written as DNA, the CDR3 is TGCAGCGGGACTGTGGGATTGAACACTGAAGCTTTCTTT. Protein: CSGTVGLNTEAFF. The chain combines TRBV29-1 with TRBJ1-1; D gene uncertain. CDR1 SQVTM and CDR2 ANQGSEA come from the germline V gene. The CDR3 covers 13 residues. V lost 7 bases and J 0 bases, leaving 12 bases between the germline ends.

In this sample, this clonotype turned up a few times. The chain employs TRBV20-1 and TRBJ1-2; 8 bases fit TRBD1. V shed 6 bases and J 6 bases; nucleotides not matched to a gene: 12. This CDR3 has 14 residues. Per the germline V gene, CDR1 is DFQATT and CDR2 is SNEGSKA (reference sequence). The CDR3 sequence is CSANNIQGGHGYTF. Here the CDR3 DNA reads TGCAGTGCCAACAACATACAGGGGGGCCATGGCTACACCTTC.

The chain recombines TRBV5-1 with TRBJ1-1, with D perhaps TRBD1 (5 bases). The ends were cut back, 4 bases at V and 0 bases at J, with 10 bases in the middle. Germline lookup yields CDR1 SGHRS and CDR2 YFSETQ. The CDR3 runs 14 residues. CDR3 sequence reads: CASSPMGLNTEAFF. The CDR3 DNA reads as TGCGCCAGCAGCCCCATGGGGCTGAACACTGAAGCTTTCTTT.

The table lists this clonotype with a few counts. V is TRBV9 and J is TRBJ2-2, with D unclear. Germline V lookup: CDR1 SGDLS, CDR2 YYNGEE. The CDR3 has 15 residues. V lost 1 base to trimming and J lost 3 bases, with 10 bases between them. CDR3 nucleotides: TGTGCCAGCAGCGTAAGGGCAGATGACACCGGGGAGCTGTTTTTT. Encoded protein: CASSVRADDTGELFF.

The gene calls are TRBV6-5 and TRBJ1-6; possible D gene TRBD1, 6 bases. Germline loops: CDR1 MNHEY, CDR2 SVGAGI. There are 14 residues in the CDR3. Between the trimmed V and J ends, which lost 7 bases and 8 bases, there was a span of 15 bases. CDR3 in amino acids: CASISWTEDSPLHF. The CDR3 DNA reads TGTGCCAGCATCTCTTGGACAGAGGATTCACCCCTCCACTTT.

This clonotype was seen only once. V and J are TRBV15 and TRBJ1-4, with TRBD1 matching 8 bases. Germline V gene sequence: CDR1 LNHNV, CDR2 YYDKDF (reference sequence). The CDR3 is made up of 17 amino acids. V was clipped by 0 bases and J by 2 bases; unmatched bases: 5. The DNA for the CDR3 is TGTGCCACCAGCAGAGATTATCAGGGGGCCACTAATGAAAAACTGTTTTTT. Translating it yields CATSRDYQGATNEKLFF.

The genes are TRBV27 and TRBJ1-5; D is uncertain. V lost 5 bases and J lost 2, with 16 bases in between. Germline CDR1 is MNHEY and CDR2 is SMNVEV (reference sequence). The CDR3 length is 16 residues. The CDR3 region is CASSPNPGVRNQPQHF. CDR3 coding DNA: TGTGCCAGCAGTCCCAACCCCGGGGTTCGCAATCAGCCCCAGCATTTT.

The J gene is TRBJ2-3, the V gene TRBV20-1, with 7 nucleotides matching TRBD1. There are 14 residues in the CDR3. V lost 4 bases to trimming and J lost 0 bases; unmatched junction nucleotides: 4. The germline CDR1 and CDR2 sequences are DFQATT and SNEGSKA (reference sequence). The CDR3 bases are TGCAGTGCTAACCGGGACAGCAGCACAGATACGCAGTATTTT. Amino acid sequence: CSANRDSSTDTQYF.

The gene calls are TRBV12-3 or TRBV12-4 and TRBJ1-5; 9 positions match TRBD1. The CDR3 is 15 residues long. J lost 7 bases, V lost 3 bases, and 7 bases had no gene match. The CDR3, as DNA: TGTGCCAGCAGTTTTTGGGACAGGGAGCGGCAGCCCCAGCATTTT. It is translated as CASSFWDRERQPQHF.

The gene calls are TRBV20-1 and TRBJ2-7; D is possibly TRBD1 (6 bases). The germline V and J ends were trimmed by 3 bases and 2 bases, with 14 bases remaining between them. The CDR3 runs 14 residues. Germline values: CDR1 DFQATT, CDR2 SNEGSKA (reference sequence). The CDR3 protein is CSASVSGHTYEQYF. CDR3 sequence (DNA): TGCAGTGCTAGTGTCTCGGGACATACCTACGAGCAGTACTTC.